Presented here are 17 T cell receptor beta chains from one specimen sequenced in a study of PD-1 blockade in mismatch repair-deficient tumors. Using immunoSEQ multiplex PCR, the repertoire was profiled, and TCRdb retains in-frame clones only, with some absent. The sample consists of about 84,000 clones, 65% to 85% of them appearing once. Sequences were derived from peripheral blood, sampled 12 weeks after starting pembrolizumab. The receptor set was obtained from an adult with mismatch repair-deficient cancer.

This clone showed up just a few times. CDR3 loop: CASSPDRSPTRQYF. The CDR3 region has the DNA TGTGCCAGCAGCCCGGACCGATCTCCTACGAGGCAGTACTTC. J is TRBJ2-7 and V is TRBV5-6; D is unclear. Trimming shortened V by 4 bases and J by 9 bases, and 20 bases separated the two germline ends. CDR1 and CDR2 (germline): SGHDT, YYEEEE. CDR3 size: 14 residues.

The chain uses TRBV12-5 and TRBJ2-1, with TRBD2 matching over 12 bases. V gave up 4 bases and J gave up 0 bases; unmatched junction bases: 4. The CDR3 covers 17 residues. Germline CDR1 LGHNT, CDR2 FRNRAP. The CDR3 spells CASGSQTSGGSYNEQFF. CDR3 sequence (DNA): TGTGCTAGTGGTTCACAGACTAGCGGGGGCTCCTACAATGAGCAGTTCTTC. Looking up the rest from reference TRBV12-5 and TRBJ2-1 gives the full variable domain: DARVTQTPRHKVTEMGQEVTMRCQPILGHNTVFWYRQTMMQGLELLAYFRNRAPLDDSGMPKDRFSAEMPDATLATLKIQPSEPRDSAVYFCASGSQTSGGSYNEQFFGPGTRLTVL.

The chain couples TRBV5-1 to TRBJ1-4, with D perhaps TRBD1 (6 bases). The CDR3 extends over 14 amino acids. Trimming removed 1 base at V and 8 bases at J, with 12 bases between. CDR1 is SGHRS and CDR2 is YFSETQ in the germline V gene. CDR3: CASSLTGRNEKLFF. CDR3 nucleotide sequence: TGCGCCAGCAGCTTGACAGGGAGAAACGAAAAACTGTTTTTT.

The chain links TRBV5-6 to TRBJ2-5; 8 positions agree with TRBD2. The CDR3 is 16 amino acids. Germline V lookup: CDR1 SGHDT, CDR2 YYEEEE. Trimming removed 3 bases from V and 3 bases from J; junction bases left unmatched: 10. In DNA form, the CDR3 reads TGTGCCAGCAGCTCATGGGGGCTAGCGGGTAAAGAGACCCAGTACTTC. Protein: CASSSWGLAGKETQYF. Complete variable domain (other parts from reference TRBV5-6 and TRBJ2-5): DAGVTQSPTHLIKTRGQQVTLRCSPKSGHDTVSWYQQALGQGPQFIFQYYEEEERQRGNFPDRFSGHQFPNYSSELNVNALLLGDSALYLCASSSWGLAGKETQYFGPGTRLLVL.

The chain has TRBV30 and TRBJ2-1; D is ambiguous. Trimming cost V 0 bases and J 7 bases, with 13 bases left between them. The CDR3 length is 14 residues. Germline assignment: CDR1 GTSNPN and CDR2 SVGIG (reference sequence). CDR3 sequence reads: CAWSVLGTGNEQFF. The DNA for the CDR3 is TGTGCCTGGAGTGTACTTGGTACGGGTAATGAGCAGTTCTTC.

The chain employs TRBV5-1 and TRBJ2-1, with D unresolved. Germline CDR1 reads SGHRS; CDR2 reads YFSETQ. The germline V and J ends were trimmed by 1 base and 6 bases, with 5 bases remaining between them. CDR3 length: 12 amino acids. The DNA of the CDR3 is TGCGCCAGCAGCTTGCAATCCAATGAGCAGTTCTTC. Its protein product is CASSLQSNEQFF.

The V and J genes are TRBV9 and TRBJ2-2, with 14 bases matching TRBD2. After removal of 4 bases from V and 6 bases from J, the junction contained 5 bases not matched to a gene. Germline V CDR1 and CDR2: SGDLS, YYNGEE. The CDR3 spans 16 residues. CDR3 in amino acids: CASSPGLAGEAGELFF. CDR3 DNA sequence: TGTGCCAGCAGCCCGGGACTAGCGGGAGAGGCCGGGGAGCTGTTTTTT. Supplemented by reference TRBV9 and TRBJ2-2, the full variable domain reads DSGVTQTPKHLITATGQRVTLRCSPRSGDLSVYWYQQSLDQGLQFLIQYYNGEERAKGNILERFSAQQFPDLHSELNLSSLELGDSALYFCASSPGLAGEAGELFFGEGSRLTVL.

This clone is judged medium-sized. The chain couples TRBV30 to TRBJ2-1; TRBD2 aligns across 13 bases. The CDR3 totals 14 residues. Germline V gives CDR1 GTSNPN, CDR2 SVGIG (reference sequence). The trim removed 2 bases at V and 10 bases at J, leaving 5 bases unmatched. The CDR3: CAWSIQLAGGEQFF. The DNA for the CDR3 is TGTGCCTGGAGTATCCAACTAGCGGGAGGGGAGCAGTTCTTC. Looking up the rest from reference TRBV30 and TRBJ2-1 gives the full variable domain: SQTIHQWPATLVQPVGSPLSLECTVEGTSNPNLYWYRQAAGRGLQLLFYSVGIGQISSEVPQNLSASRPQDRQFILSSKKLLLSDSGFYLCAWSIQLAGGEQFFGPGTRLTVL.

J is TRBJ2-2 and V is TRBV11-2; 13 nucleotides match TRBD2. Germline V lookup: CDR1 SGHAT, CDR2 FQNNGV. The CDR3 spans 17 residues. V lost 3 bases and J lost 7; bases outside the gene matches: 8. CDR3 sequence (DNA): TGTGCCAGCAGCTTTACTAGCGGGAGGGCCCTCGGCGGGGAGCTGTTTTTT. It specifies CASSFTSGRALGGELFF.

The chain couples TRBV9 to TRBJ2-7; the D gene is possibly TRBD2 (6 bases). Germline V gives CDR1 SGDLS, CDR2 YYNGEE. With 5 bases removed from V and 0 bases from J, the gap between germline ends came to 18 bases. This CDR3 has 16 residues. The CDR3 spells CASSAGRGEISYEQYF. The CDR3, as DNA: TGTGCCAGCAGTGCCGGGAGAGGGGAAATCTCCTACGAGCAGTACTTC.

V is TRBV7-2 and J is TRBJ1-5, with D maybe TRBD1 (6 bases). This CDR3 region has 15 residues. Germline CDR1 and CDR2: SGHTA and FQGNSA. Trimming took 5 bases from V and 6 from J, leaving 17 bases between them. CDR3 in DNA: TGTGCCAGCAGCCACAATCAGGGGCAGGGTCAGCCCCAGCATTTT. This sequence encodes CASSHNQGQGQPQHF.

The chain joins TRBV11-2 to TRBJ2-1; 13 bases match TRBD2. This CDR3 is 15 amino acids long. Unmatched junction bases numbered 13, after V lost 5 bases and J lost 15 bases. Per germline, CDR1 SGHAT and CDR2 FQNNGV. The CDR3 DNA is TGTGCCAGCAGCACAGAGGCCGGACTAGCGGGAGTGCTGTTCTTC. Its translation is CASSTEAGLAGVLFF.

This chain uses TRBV14 with TRBJ1-3, with D possibly TRBD1 on 6 matching bases. The CDR3 runs 16 residues. Germline loops: CDR1 SGHDN, CDR2 FVKESK. Between the trimmed V and J ends, which lost 1 base and 0 bases, there was a span of 10 bases. The CDR3 here is CASSQGWGPSGNTIYF. Written as DNA, the CDR3 is TGTGCCAGCAGCCAAGGATGGGGGCCCTCTGGAAACACCATATATTTT.

V usage is TRBV29-1 and J usage is TRBJ2-1; D is possibly TRBD2 (6 bases). The CDR3 contains 15 residues. V was trimmed by 4 bases and J by 2 bases, leaving 15 bases between them. CDR1 and CDR2 from the germline V gene are SQVTM and ANQGSEA. CDR3 DNA sequence: TGCAGCGTTGTTGGAGGGAGCGATGCCTACAATGAGCAGTTCTTC. Translated: CSVVGGSDAYNEQFF.

For this clone: This same CDR3 is encoded by further DNA sequences in the sample. V is TRBV10-3 and J is TRBJ2-7; 10 nucleotides agree with TRBD1. V shed 3 bases and J 7 bases; nucleotides not matched to a gene: 6. The CDR3 spans 14 residues. CDR1 is ENHRY and CDR2 is SYGVKD in the germline V gene. DNA for the CDR3: TGTGCCATCAGTGACGGACAGGGGGGTTATGAGCAGTACTTC. Its protein product is CAISDGQGGYEQYF.

This clone was seen only once. The V and J genes are TRBV7-8 and TRBJ2-3; TRBD2 matches 10 bases. There are 15 residues in the CDR3. V was clipped by 4 bases and J by 5 bases; unmatched bases: 6. CDR1 and CDR2 (germline): SGHVS, FQNEAQ. CDR3 DNA: TGTGCCAGCAGCTCCGAACTAGCGGGGAAAGATACGCAGTATTTT. Translation gives CASSSELAGKDTQYF.

The V and J genes are TRBV29-1 and TRBJ2-5; D perhaps matches TRBD1 (5 bases). There are 10 residues in the CDR3. Germline V gene lookup returns CDR1 SQVTM and CDR2 ANQGSEA. V lost 7 bases and J lost 5, with 8 bases in between. The CDR3, as DNA: TGCAGCGCAGGGTCGGAGACCCAGTACTTC. This codes for CSAGSETQYF.